This T cell receptor beta chain was sequenced in a study of cytomegalovirus exposure and HLA in healthy donors. At the level of the study: A preliminary data release comprised 91 million or so unique TCRs obtained from HLA-typed donors. Study-wide results and limits: A cluster of highly shared sequence variants was likely a sequencing artifact. In vitro assays verified that a few CMV-associated chains recognized CMV antigens specifically. Using the classifier, cytomegalovirus status was reportedly diagnosed with high specificity and sensitivity.

Primers: 60 Vbeta forward and 13 Jbeta reverse. Method: immunoSEQ multiplex PCR; TCRdb's copy keeps in-frame clones and lacks some. The table has about 160,000 clones, approximately 88% seen once. Worth noting for this clone: Antigen unknown.

Germline-derived CDR1 and CDR2 are LNHNV and YYDKDF (reference sequence). The CDR3 runs 13 residues. V was cut by 6 bases and J by 2 bases, with 11 bases left in between. The chain links TRBV15 to TRBJ2-7; a weak D match, TRBD2 (7 bases). This sequence originates from a boy aged 2 to 10 in good health and CMV-seronegative. Sequencing was performed on PBMCs. The CDR3 nucleotides read TGTGCCACCAGACAGGGAGGGACCTACGAGCAGTACTTC. Protein: CATRQGGTYEQYF.